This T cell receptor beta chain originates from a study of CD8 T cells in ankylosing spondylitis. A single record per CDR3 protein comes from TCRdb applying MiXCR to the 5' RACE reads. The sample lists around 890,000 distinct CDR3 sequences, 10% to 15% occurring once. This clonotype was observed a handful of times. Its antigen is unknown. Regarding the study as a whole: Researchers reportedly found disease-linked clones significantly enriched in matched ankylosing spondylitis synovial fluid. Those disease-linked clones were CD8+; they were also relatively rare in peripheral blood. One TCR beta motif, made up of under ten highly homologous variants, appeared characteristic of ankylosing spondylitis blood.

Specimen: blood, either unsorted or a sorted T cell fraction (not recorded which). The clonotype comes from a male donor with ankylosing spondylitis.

DNA for the CDR3: TGTGCCAGCAGTGCGAGGGACAGAAGCCCCTACGAGCAGTACTTC. Its translation is CASSARDRSPYEQYF. This chain links TRBV6-1 with TRBJ2-7; 7 bases line up with TRBD1. The CDR3 covers 15 residues. The V and J ends lost 4 bases and 2 bases, in that order; junction bases with no gene match: 8. Germline CDR1 and CDR2: MNHNS and SASEGT.